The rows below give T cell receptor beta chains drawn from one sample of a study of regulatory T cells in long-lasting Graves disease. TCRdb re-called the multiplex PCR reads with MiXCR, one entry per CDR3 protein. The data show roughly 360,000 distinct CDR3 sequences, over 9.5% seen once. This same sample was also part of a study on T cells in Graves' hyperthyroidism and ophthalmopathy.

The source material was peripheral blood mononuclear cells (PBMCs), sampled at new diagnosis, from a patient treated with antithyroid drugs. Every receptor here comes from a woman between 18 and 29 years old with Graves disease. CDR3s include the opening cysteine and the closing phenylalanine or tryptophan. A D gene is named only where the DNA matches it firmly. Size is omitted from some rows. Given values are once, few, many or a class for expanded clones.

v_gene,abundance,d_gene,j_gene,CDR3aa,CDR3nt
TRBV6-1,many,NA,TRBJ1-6,CASTVAGNSPLHF,TGTGCCAGCACAGTCGCGGGAAATTCACCCCTCCACTTT
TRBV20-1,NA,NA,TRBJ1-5,CSASPQGDGNQPQHF,TGCAGTGCTAGCCCACAGGGCGACGGCAATCAGCCCCAGCATTTT
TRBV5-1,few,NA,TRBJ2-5,CASSPWDSPRETQYF,TGCGCCAGCAGCCCCTGGGACTCCCCGAGGGAGACCCAGTACTTC
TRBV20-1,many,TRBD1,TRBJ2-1,CSAGPTGAPYNEQFF,TGCAGTGCTGGGCCTACAGGGGCGCCTTACAATGAGCAGTTCTTC
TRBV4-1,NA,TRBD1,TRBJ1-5,CASSQRGQNNQPQHF,TGCGCCAGCAGCCAAAGGGGACAGAACAATCAGCCCCAGCATTTT
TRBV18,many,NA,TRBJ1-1,CASSPGVNTEAFF,TGTGCCAGCAGCCCGGGGGTGAACACTGAAGCTTTCTTT
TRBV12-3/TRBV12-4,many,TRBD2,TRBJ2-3,CASSPPGLPSTDTQYF,TGTGCCAGCAGCCCCCCGGGACTACCTAGCACAGATACGCAGTATTTT
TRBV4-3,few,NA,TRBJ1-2,CASSQNLVGVPHYGYTF,TGCGCCAGCAGCCAAAACCTCGTAGGGGTCCCTCACTATGGCTACACCTTC
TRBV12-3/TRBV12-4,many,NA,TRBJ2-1,CASTWGNEQFF,TGTGCCAGCACTTGGGGCAATGAGCAGTTCTTC
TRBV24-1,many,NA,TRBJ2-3,CATSDSPVTDTQYF,TGTGCCACCAGTGATTCCCCAGTCACAGATACGCAGTATTTT
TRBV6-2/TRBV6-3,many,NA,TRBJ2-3,CASSRTDTQYF,TGTGCCAGCAGCCGGACAGATACGCAGTATTTT
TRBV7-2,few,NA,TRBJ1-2,CASSLRGTLYYGYTF,TGTGCCAGCAGCTTACGGGGGACTCTATACTATGGCTACACCTTC
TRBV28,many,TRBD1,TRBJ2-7,CASSLGTVTYEQYF,TGTGCCAGCAGTTTAGGGACAGTGACCTACGAGCAGTACTTC
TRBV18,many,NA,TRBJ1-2,CASSPRQALFYGYTF,TGTGCCAGCTCACCAAGACAGGCCCTATTCTATGGCTACACCTTC
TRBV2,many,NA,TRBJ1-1,CASRLTPENTEAFF,TGTGCCAGCAGACTAACCCCTGAGAACACTGAAGCTTTCTTT
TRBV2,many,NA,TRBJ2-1,CASSESYGLANEQFF,TGTGCCAGCAGTGAATCGTATGGACTCGCTAATGAGCAGTTCTTC